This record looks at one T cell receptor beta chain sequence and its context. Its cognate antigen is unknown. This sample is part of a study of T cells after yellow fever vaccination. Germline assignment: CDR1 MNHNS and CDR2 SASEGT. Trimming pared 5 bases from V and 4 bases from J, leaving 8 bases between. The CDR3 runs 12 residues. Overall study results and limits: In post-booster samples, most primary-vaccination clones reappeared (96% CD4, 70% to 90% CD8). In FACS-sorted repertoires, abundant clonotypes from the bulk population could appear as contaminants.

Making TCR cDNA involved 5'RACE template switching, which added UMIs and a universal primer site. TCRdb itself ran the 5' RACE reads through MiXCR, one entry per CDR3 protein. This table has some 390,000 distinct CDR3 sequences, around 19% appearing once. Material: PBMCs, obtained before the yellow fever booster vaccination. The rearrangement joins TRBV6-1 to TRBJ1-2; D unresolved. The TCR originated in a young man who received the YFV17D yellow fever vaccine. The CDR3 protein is CASSFGFYGYTF. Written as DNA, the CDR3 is TGTGCCAGCAGTTTTGGGTTCTATGGCTACACCTTC.